The 25 T cell receptor beta chains reported below all come from one sample, sequenced in a study of post-analysis software for immune sequencing data. These receptors have no known antigen. Findings of the study overall: The study found TRBV5-6, TRBV5-1 and TRBV20-1 among five TRBV segments more frequent in patients than controls.

Sequencing libraries made from TCR beta cDNA carried unique molecular identifiers. TCRdb independently ran MiXCR on the PCR reads; one entry per CDR3 protein. The sample has 380,000 or so distinct CDR3 sequences, about a third seen once. Sequencing was done on a sample of blood. The receptors were sampled from a girl aged 5 to 17 with multiple sclerosis.

In regard to this clonotype: A read error may account for a junction end that differs from germline. The chain uses TRBV5-1 and TRBJ2-3, with 7 nucleotides matching TRBD1. The V gene's germline CDR1 is SGHRS and CDR2 YFSETQ. This CDR3 comprises 14 residues. CDR3 loop: CASNLTGSTDTQYF. The CDR3 DNA reads TGCGCCAGCAACTTGACAGGGAGCACAGATACGCAGTATTTT.

The CDR3 bases are TGCAGTGCCTTGAAGGGACAAGCCAACACTGAAGCTTTCTTT. Protein: CSALKGQANTEAFF. This chain connects TRBV20-1 to TRBJ1-1; TRBD1 might be the D (6 bases). The CDR3 length is 14 residues. V was cut by 6 bases and J by 2 bases, with 16 bases left in between. The germline V gene has CDR1 DFQATT and CDR2 SNEGSKA (reference sequence).

This clonotype was detected only a few times. The chain has TRBV29-1 and TRBJ1-4, with D uncertain. Germline V gene sequence: CDR1 SQVTM, CDR2 ANQGSEA. The CDR3 consists of 11 residues. Trimming cost V 7 bases and J 4 bases, with 7 bases left between them. The CDR3 DNA sequence: TGCAGCGGCTACGATAATGAAAAACTGTTTTTT. This encodes CSGYDNEKLFF.

The rearrangement uses TRBV4-1 and TRBJ1-6; tentative D call: TRBD1 (5 bases). V was trimmed by 0 bases and J by 8 bases, leaving 11 bases between them. Germline CDR1 and CDR2: MGHRA and YSYEKL. The CDR3 consists of 15 residues. CDR3 protein: CASSQDGGMDSPLHF. DNA for the CDR3: TGCGCCAGCAGCCAAGACGGGGGTATGGATTCACCCCTCCACTTT.

The V and J genes are TRBV12-3 or TRBV12-4 and TRBJ2-3, with D possibly being TRBD2 (5 bases). V was cut by 6 bases and J by 0 bases, with 13 bases left in between. The CDR3 extends over 15 amino acids. CDR3 region: CASSPGFSSTDTQYF. As DNA, the CDR3 is TGTGCCAGCAGCCCGGGGTTTTCTAGCACAGATACGCAGTATTTT.

This clonotype was detected once. The chain is built from TRBV7-8 and TRBJ2-3; no clear D gene. Trimming took off 2 bases at V and 7 bases at J, with 10 bases between the two ends. The germline V gene encodes CDR1 SGHVS and CDR2 FQNEAQ. This CDR3 has 13 residues. The CDR3 spells CASSLSSLNTQYF. The DNA of the CDR3 is TGTGCCAGCAGCTTATCCTCCCTTAATACGCAGTATTTT. Full variable domain (missing parts from reference TRBV7-8 and TRBJ2-3): GAGVSQSPRYKVAKRGQDVALRCDPISGHVSLFWYQQALGQGPEFLTYFQNEAQLDKSGLPSDRFFAERPEGSVSTLKIQRTQQEDSAVYLCASSLSSLNTQYFGPGTRLTVL.

The chain employs TRBV14 and TRBJ2-5; 7 bases match TRBD2. The length of the CDR3 is 16 residues. Germline CDR1 SGHDN, CDR2 FVKESK. V was clipped by 1 base and J by 11 bases; unmatched bases: 16. This CDR3 is CASSQVDGLGSREQYF. CDR3 sequence (DNA): TGTGCCAGCAGCCAAGTCGATGGACTAGGCTCGCGGGAGCAGTACTTC.

V and J are TRBV7-3 and TRBJ2-3; D not certain. The length of the CDR3 is 15 residues. Trimming removed 0 bases from V and 2 bases from J, with 9 bases in between. Germline V gene data show CDR1 as SGHTA and CDR2 as FQGTGA. The DNA for the CDR3 is TGTGCCAGCAGCTTAACGCTGGGAACCACAGATACGCAGTATTTT. Its protein is CASSLTLGTTDTQYF.

This clonotype was counted between two and nine times. V and J are TRBV29-1 and TRBJ2-5, with TRBD1 identical over 8 bases. The CDR3 is 12 residues long. Unmatched junction bases numbered 5, after V lost 6 bases and J lost 5 bases. The germline gives CDR1 SQVTM, CDR2 ANQGSEA. The CDR3 region has the DNA TGCAGCGTGACAGGGGTATATGAGACCCAGTACTTC. Residues: CSVTGVYETQYF.

The CDR3 reads CAISRQGEDTEAFF. In DNA form, the CDR3 reads TGTGCCATCAGCAGACAGGGAGAGGACACTGAAGCTTTCTTT. This chain links TRBV10-3 with TRBJ1-1, with 7 bases lining up with TRBD1. Germline lookup yields CDR1 ENHRY and CDR2 SYGVKD. The CDR3 covers 14 residues. After removal of 6 bases from V and 3 bases from J, the junction contained 7 bases not matched to a gene.

This clonotype was observed many times. CDR3 coding DNA: TGTGCCAGCAGTTTAGCGGAAGGAGAGACCCAGTACTTC. It yields the protein CASSLAEGETQYF. The chain uses TRBV12-3 or TRBV12-4 and TRBJ2-5; D ambiguous. The V end was cut by 0 bases, the J end by 4 bases, with 6 bases between. The CDR3 loop spans 13 amino acids.

The sample holds a few counts of this clonotype. This chain joins TRBV7-2 and TRBJ1-2; 8 bases are a match to TRBD1. Germline CDR1 reads SGHTA; CDR2 reads FQGNSA. The CDR3 covers 14 residues. V was clipped by 4 bases and J by 8 bases; unmatched bases: 9. The CDR3 protein is CASSSPQGARGYTF. The CDR3 DNA is TGTGCCAGCAGCTCCCCCCAGGGGGCTCGGGGCTACACCTTC.

This clonotype has a handful of counts. The rearrangement links TRBV7-9 to TRBJ2-7, with TRBD1 as a possible D gene (6 bases). Looked up from germline, CDR1 is SEHNR and CDR2 is FQNEAQ (reference sequence). V was trimmed by 5 bases and J by 2 bases, leaving 25 bases between them. The CDR3 totals 18 residues. This CDR3 reads CASSLARQELILPYEQYF. CDR3 nucleotides: TGTGCCAGCAGCCTTGCCCGACAGGAGCTAATCCTCCCCTACGAGCAGTACTTC.

The chain is built from TRBV25-1 and TRBJ2-5; D may correspond to TRBD1 or TRBD2 (5 bases each). The J call may be incorrect, as the DNA end agrees better with TRBJ2-7. CDR1 and CDR2 (germline): MGHDK, SYGVNS. The CDR3 has 17 residues. CDR3 sequence (DNA): TGTGCCAGCAGCCAAGTATCCCCAGGGAGCAGTAACTACGAGCAGTACTTC. It is translated as CASSQVSPGSSNYEQYF.

This CDR3 is CSALEGTETQYF. The CDR3, as DNA: TGCAGTGCTTTGGAGGGGACAGAGACCCAGTACTTC. V is TRBV20-1 and J is TRBJ2-5, with D tentatively TRBD2 (6 bases). This CDR3 has 12 residues. V gave up 5 bases and J gave up 4 bases, with 11 bases separating them. Germline V gene lookup returns CDR1 DFQATT and CDR2 SNEGSKA (reference sequence).

The chain is built from TRBV11-2 and TRBJ1-1; D possibly corresponds to TRBD1 (5 bases). The CDR3 spans 15 residues. V was shortened by 0 bases and J by 4 bases, with 12 bases between the two germline ends. Germline values: CDR1 SGHAT, CDR2 FQNNGV. The CDR3 reads CASSLEQGLSTEAFF. The DNA for the CDR3 is TGTGCCAGCAGCTTAGAGCAGGGACTGAGCACTGAAGCTTTCTTT.

This chain links TRBV10-3 with TRBJ1-2; TRBD1 might be the D (6 bases). The CDR3 is 13 amino acids. Trimming shortened V by 6 bases and J by 2 bases, and 10 bases separated the two germline ends. Germline V gene sequence: CDR1 ENHRY, CDR2 SYGVKD. CDR3 coding DNA: TGTGCCATCAGGCCTACAGGGAACTATGGCTACACCTTC. It yields the protein CAIRPTGNYGYTF.

Note on this clonotype: A much larger clone is a single base away; this may be a read error. This chain joins TRBV5-1 and TRBJ2-5; D tentatively fits TRBD1 or TRBD2 (5 bases each). Germline V gene data show CDR1 as SGHRS and CDR2 as YFSETQ. The CDR3 extends over 14 amino acids. Written as DNA, the CDR3 is TGCGCCAGCCGCTTCCGAGGGGACCAAGAGACCCAGTACTTC. Translating gives CASRFRGDQETQYF.

Only a few counts were recorded for this clonotype. The chain uses TRBV7-8 and TRBJ2-1; TRBD2 matches 12 bases. V lost 1 base, J lost 7 bases, and 8 bases stayed unmatched. This CDR3 contains 17 residues. Germline V CDR1 and CDR2: SGHVS, FQNEAQ. The CDR3, as DNA: TGTGCCAGCAGCTTAGTCAGGCTAGCGGGGGGGTTGAATGAGCAGTTCTTC. Its translation: CASSLVRLAGGLNEQFF.

This clonotype showed up many times. This rearrangement joins TRBV28 to TRBJ2-7; no firm D call. CDR3 length: 12 amino acids. Deletions cut 4 bases from V and 2 bases from J, with 6 bases between. Germline loops: CDR1 MDHEN, CDR2 SYDVKM. In DNA form, the CDR3 reads TGTGCCAGCAGTTGGGATACCTACGAGCAGTACTTC. Translation gives CASSWDTYEQYF.

This clonotype was counted at least ten times. This chain links TRBV12-3 or TRBV12-4 with TRBJ2-7; D is ambiguous. The CDR3 sequence is 13 residues long. The V and J ends lost 2 bases and 2 bases respectively, with 7 bases between them. CDR3 sequence reads: CASSLPGPYEQYF. CDR3 in DNA: TGTGCCAGCAGTTTACCCGGACCCTACGAGCAGTACTTC.

The CDR3, as DNA: TGTGCCAGCAGTTTAAGCGCTCAAGAGACCCAGTACTTC. Its protein product is CASSLSAQETQYF. The chain joins TRBV27 to TRBJ2-5; unclear D gene. Germline assignment: CDR1 MNHEY and CDR2 SMNVEV (reference sequence). Trimming stripped 2 bases from V and 2 bases from J, with 6 bases between. The CDR3 totals 13 residues.

The rearrangement uses TRBV7-9 and TRBJ2-7; 9 bases map to TRBD1. This CDR3 is built from 16 residues. V was pared by 1 base and J by 4 bases, with 8 bases of the junction left unmatched. Germline CDR1 reads SEHNR; CDR2 reads FQNEAQ (reference sequence). CDR3 DNA: TGTGCCAGCAGCTTAGGCTTACAGGGGGCGCTTTACGAGCAGTACTTC. Amino acid sequence: CASSLGLQGALYEQYF. The whole variable domain, remainder taken from reference TRBV7-9 and TRBJ2-7, is DTGVSQNPRHKITKRGQNVTFRCDPISEHNRLYWYRQTLGQGPEFLTYFQNEAQLEKSRLLSDRFSAERPKGSFSTLEIQRTEQGDSAMYLCASSLGLQGALYEQYFGPGTRLTVT.

The chain has TRBV6-6 and TRBJ2-7, with 8 bases that match TRBD2. Germline CDR1 is MNHNY and CDR2 is SVGAGI (reference sequence). The CDR3 is made up of 15 amino acids. J lost 0 bases, V lost 6 bases, and 7 bases had no gene match. CDR3 in DNA: TGTGCCAGCAGCAATCTAGCGGGCGCCTCCTACGAGCAGTACTTC. Translation gives CASSNLAGASYEQYF.

V usage is TRBV20-1 and J usage is TRBJ2-1, with 11 positions matching TRBD2. The CDR3 sequence is 18 residues long. Germline assignment: CDR1 DFQATT and CDR2 SNEGSKA (reference sequence). V trimming: 0 bases; J trimming: 0 bases; junction bases outside the gene matches: 7. CDR3 in DNA: TGCAGTGCTAGAGATCCGGCTAGCGGGGGGCGCTCCTACAATGAGCAGTTCTTC. This encodes CSARDPASGGRSYNEQFF.